Sequencing of this TCR beta chain was carried out in a study of Graves' ophthalmopathy and Graves' hyperthyroidism. Of note for this clonotype: Its antigen is currently unknown.

Transcripts of RNA were the source for amplifying TCR beta CDR3 regions. The library came from an HTBI-primed first-round RT-PCR and a second-round multiplex PCR. TCRdb reprocessed the multiplex PCR reads via MiXCR and lists one record per CDR3 protein. This table has under 400,000 distinct CDR3 sequences, about a sixth appearing once. Under 3 months in duration, the ophthalmopathy in affected donors had moderate-to-severe activity, CAS ≥3 and NOSPECS ≥4. Study-wide findings and caveats: Blood samples also showed most expanded thyroid clonotypes exceeding 0.001 frequency.

The sequence derives from an adult man with Graves' ophthalmopathy. The sample consisted of peripheral blood.

The CDR3 protein is CASSRGAGRGIEAFF. The CDR3, as DNA: TGTGCCAGCAGTAGGGGGGCGGGCAGGGGTATTGAAGCTTTCTTT. V gene TRBV6-1 combines with J gene TRBJ1-1, with TRBD1 as a possible D gene (6 bases). The CDR3 is 15 amino acids. V was pared by 5 bases and J by 7 bases, with 20 bases between. Per germline, CDR1 MNHNS and CDR2 SASEGT.